These 23 T cell receptor beta chains originate from one sample sequenced in a study of T cells in Graves' hyperthyroidism and ophthalmopathy. RNA transcripts yielded amplified TCR beta CDR3 regions. First-round RT-PCR targeting the TCR CDR3 was performed with the HTBI primer set. TCRdb called the multiplex PCR reads again in MiXCR, with one record for every CDR3 protein. The profile shows approximately 690,000 distinct CDR3 sequences, less than 25% of them singletons. Sequences were obtained from blood. The source is a young man with Graves' ophthalmopathy.

Note on this clonotype: Likely a read error: the CDR3 ends without its conserved phenylalanine or tryptophan. CDR3 sequence (DNA): TGCAGCGTTGGGTTGGAGGCCGGGAGGGTCTACGAGCAGTACTTA. Translated: CSVGLEAGRVYEQYL. The chain combines TRBV29-1 with TRBJ2-7, with 8 bases fitting TRBD2. V lost 4 bases and J lost 3; bases outside the gene matches: 11. The CDR3 sequence is 15 residues long. CDR1 is SQVTM and CDR2 is ANQGSEA in the germline V gene.

The CDR3 protein is CSVVGRESQPQHF. CDR3 DNA sequence: TGCAGCGTTGTTGGCAGGGAAAGTCAGCCCCAGCATTTT. The rearrangement joins TRBV29-1 to TRBJ1-5; D perhaps matches TRBD1 (5 bases). The CDR3 spans 13 residues. V lost 4 bases, J lost 6 bases, and 13 bases lay in between. Germline CDR1 reads SQVTM; CDR2 reads ANQGSEA.

The chain is built from TRBV5-8 and TRBJ2-3; 9 bases match TRBD1. The CDR3 consists of 15 residues. The germline V gene has CDR1 SGHTS and CDR2 YDEGEE. The trim removed 4 bases at V and 4 bases at J, leaving 7 bases unmatched. The CDR3 protein is CASSRKGQGSDTQYF. The CDR3 nucleotides read TGTGCCAGCAGCAGAAAGGGACAGGGCTCAGATACGCAGTATTTT.

This clonotype was detected only a few times. The chain joins TRBV11-2 to TRBJ2-5; possibly TRBD1 or TRBD2 for D (5 bases each). The CDR3 length is 18 residues. The V gene's germline CDR1 is SGHAT and CDR2 FQNNGV. V shed 3 bases and J shed 1 base, with 21 bases lying between them. The CDR3 spells CASSLVRGASPTQETQYF. CDR3 bases: TGTGCCAGCAGCTTGGTGAGGGGCGCGAGCCCGACCCAAGAGACCCAGTACTTC. The full variable domain, in which reference TRBV11-2 and TRBJ2-5 provide the parts outside the CDR3, is EAGVAQSPRYKIIEKRQSVAFWCNPISGHATLYWYQQILGQGPKLLIQFQNNGVVDDSQLPKDRFSAERLKGVDSTLKIQPAKLEDSAVYLCASSLVRGASPTQETQYFGPGTRLLVL.

This clonotype was seen a few times. A much more abundant neighbour one base away suggests this may be a read error. Likely a read error: the CDR3 ends without its conserved phenylalanine or tryptophan. This chain joins TRBV9 and TRBJ2-7; D gene uncertain. CDR1 and CDR2 from the germline V gene are SGDLS and YYNGEE. This CDR3 has 12 amino acids. Trimming shortened V by 5 bases and J by 2 bases, and 8 bases separated the two germline ends. CDR3 DNA sequence: TGTGCCAGCAGTTTGAAGACCTACGAGCAGTACCTC. Translated: CASSLKTYEQYL.

This clonotype was counted a few times. The chain uses TRBV7-8 and TRBJ2-7; 8 bases are a match to TRBD2. Trimming removed 5 bases from V and 3 bases from J; junction bases left unmatched: 6. The CDR3 covers 14 residues. The germline CDR1 and CDR2 sequences are SGHVS and FQNEAQ. CDR3 coding DNA: TGTGCCAGCAGCCCTAGACGGGAGGGCTACGAGCAGTACTTC. Its protein product is CASSPRREGYEQYF.

Details on this clonotype: Because it lacks the conserved phenylalanine or tryptophan at the end, this CDR3 is likely a read error. The V gene is TRBV5-1, the J gene TRBJ1-5; the D gene is possibly TRBD1 (5 bases). Trimming removed 1 base from V and 1 base from J, with 9 bases in between. The CDR3 sequence is 15 residues long. The germline V gene has CDR1 SGHRS and CDR2 YFSETQ. The CDR3, as DNA: TGCGCCAGCAGCTTGCAAGGGGCGAGCAATCAGCCCCAGCATCTT. Translated: CASSLQGASNQPQHL.

This clonotype was detected only a few times. The chain has TRBV24-1 and TRBJ2-7; 7 positions agree with TRBD1. V lost 6 bases to trimming and J lost 2 bases; unmatched junction nucleotides: 9. In germline, CDR1 is KGHDR, CDR2 SFDVKD. This CDR3 is 15 amino acids long. In DNA, the CDR3 is TGTGCCACCAGTAGCGTACAGGGGTCCACCTACGAGCAGTACTTC. This gives the protein CATSSVQGSTYEQYF.

This clonotype was detected only a few times. This chain joins TRBV20-1 and TRBJ2-1; TRBD2 aligns across 12 bases. Germline CDR1 and CDR2: DFQATT and SNEGSKA (reference sequence). CDR3 length: 16 residues. After removal of 0 bases from V and 9 bases from J, the junction contained 9 bases not matched to a gene. The CDR3 region has the DNA TGCAGTGCTAGAGATTTATCGACTAGCGGGAGAACTGAGCAGTTCTTC. Translation gives CSARDLSTSGRTEQFF.

V gene TRBV12-3 or TRBV12-4 combines with J gene TRBJ2-3; tentative D call: TRBD2 (6 bases). Trimming stripped 3 bases from V and 2 bases from J, with 9 bases between. The CDR3 spans 14 residues. The DNA of the CDR3 is TGTGCCAGCAGTTTTTCGGGGGACACAGATACGCAGTATTTT. It codes for CASSFSGDTDTQYF.

This clonotype was counted only a few times. This rearrangement joins TRBV7-2 to TRBJ1-2; D may be TRBD1 (6 bases). The CDR3 has 13 residues. V dropped 4 bases and J dropped 4 bases, with 10 bases sitting between them. CDR1 is SGHTA and CDR2 is FQGNSA in the germline V gene. In DNA, the CDR3 is TGTGCCAGCAGCTCAGACAGGACCTATGGCTACACCTTC. It codes for CASSSDRTYGYTF.

This clonotype was found many times. J is TRBJ1-5 and V is TRBV5-5; D is unresolved. Trimming stripped 1 base from V and 0 bases from J, with 8 bases between. The CDR3 is 15 amino acids. CDR1 is SGHKS, CDR2 YYEKEE, per germline (reference sequence). The CDR3 sequence: CASSLSEYSNQPQHF. CDR3 DNA sequence: TGTGCCAGCAGCTTGTCGGAGTATAGCAATCAGCCCCAGCATTTT.

This clonotype showed up just a few times. This chain connects TRBV20-1 to TRBJ2-5; perhaps D is TRBD1 or TRBD2 (5 bases each). CDR1 is DFQATT, CDR2 SNEGSKA, per germline (reference sequence). V shed 5 bases and J shed 4 bases, with 14 bases lying between them. The CDR3 consists of 13 residues. The DNA for the CDR3 is TGCAGTGCTCAGGGACCCAAAACAGAGACCCAGTACTTC. Translation: CSAQGPKTETQYF.

This clonotype appeared many times. This sequence joins TRBV28 and TRBJ2-3, with a possible D match to TRBD2 (5 bases). The CDR3 is made up of 15 amino acids. The ends were cut back, 3 bases at V and 1 base at J, with 11 bases in the middle. Germline V gene lookup returns CDR1 MDHEN and CDR2 SYDVKM. This CDR3 reads CASSFVVGGTDTQYF. CDR3 nucleotides: TGTGCCAGCAGTTTTGTGGTGGGAGGCACAGATACGCAGTATTTT.

The chain couples TRBV18 to TRBJ2-5; tentative D call: TRBD2 (6 bases). Germline assignment: CDR1 KGHSH and CDR2 LQKENI. Between the trimmed V and J ends, which lost 6 bases and 5 bases, there was a span of 19 bases. The CDR3 loop spans 15 amino acids. The CDR3 DNA follows: TGTGCCAGCTCTATAGGGACTGCCGAGAGGGAGACCCAGTACTTC. The encoded protein is CASSIGTAERETQYF.

This clonotype was recorded at least ten times. The chain joins TRBV2 to TRBJ1-1, with D hard to call. The germline V gene encodes CDR1 SNHLY and CDR2 FYNNEI. V lost 4 bases and J lost 3, with 9 bases in between. The CDR3 covers 13 residues. CDR3: CASSVGRDTEAFF. In nucleotides, the CDR3 is TGTGCCAGCAGTGTAGGGAGGGACACTGAAGCTTTCTTT.

The chain couples TRBV7-2 to TRBJ2-3, with 7 nucleotides matching TRBD2. Germline CDR1 is SGHTA and CDR2 is FQGNSA. V was clipped by 4 bases and J by 5 bases; unmatched bases: 9. This CDR3 has 15 residues. CDR3 DNA sequence: TGTGCCAGCAGCTCCTCGGGCGGGAGACAAGATACGCAGTATTTT. Translating it yields CASSSSGGRQDTQYF.

This clonotype was observed once. V is TRBV6-2 or TRBV6-3 and J is TRBJ2-3, with D possibly TRBD2 on 6 matching bases. CDR3 length: 16 amino acids. Between the trimmed V and J ends, which lost 0 bases and 1 base, there was a span of 11 bases. Germline assignment: CDR1 MNHEY and CDR2 SVGEGT. CDR3 region: CASSYSTRGGTDTQYF. CDR3 nucleotides: TGTGCCAGCAGTTACTCGACTAGGGGCGGCACAGATACGCAGTATTTT.

This clonotype was counted a few times. The chain carries TRBV10-3 and TRBJ2-5; 11 nucleotides align to TRBD2. V was clipped by 7 bases and J by 5 bases; unmatched bases: 9. Looked up from germline, CDR1 is ENHRY and CDR2 is SYGVKD. The CDR3 is 15 amino acids. CDR3 DNA sequence: TGTGCCATCAAGGCGGCTAGCGGGAGGTTGGAGACCCAGTACTTC. Amino acid sequence: CAIKAASGRLETQYF.

Turning to this clonotype: A single base separates this from a much larger clone, so it may be a read error. This chain uses TRBV20-1 with TRBJ1-2; 7 positions match TRBD1. With V trimmed by 3 bases and J by 8 bases, 15 bases remained unmatched. Per germline, CDR1 DFQATT and CDR2 SNEGSKA (reference sequence). The CDR3 has 15 amino acids. This CDR3 reads CSASPTDRVSQGYTF. The CDR3, as DNA: TGCAGTGCTAGTCCTACCGACAGGGTTTCGCAGGGCTACACCTTC.

A word on this clonotype: A much larger clonotype is one base distant, so this may be a read error. The conserved final phenylalanine or tryptophan is absent from the CDR3, which likely points to a read error. This sequence joins TRBV6-1 and TRBJ2-7, with 8 bases aligning to TRBD1. Germline CDR1 is MNHNS and CDR2 is SASEGT. J was trimmed by 3 bases and V by 0 bases; bases with no gene match: 10. The CDR3 spans 17 residues. The CDR3 is CASSEAVVPGGFYEQYL. CDR3 nucleotide sequence: TGTGCCAGCAGTGAAGCAGTTGTCCCAGGGGGCTTCTACGAGCAGTACCTC.

There are a few counts of this clonotype. The chain employs TRBV27 and TRBJ2-1, with TRBD2 matching 8 bases. CDR1 is MNHEY, CDR2 SMNVEV, per germline (reference sequence). CDR3 length: 14 residues. J was trimmed by 8 bases and V by 4 bases; bases with no gene match: 7. As DNA, the CDR3 is TGTGCCAGCAGTTGGAAGCGGGAGAGGTATGAGCAGTTCTTC. It codes for CASSWKRERYEQFF.

DNA of the CDR3: TGTGCCAGCAGCCAAGTCCGGGCCCTCACAGATACGCAGTATTTT. Its protein is CASSQVRALTDTQYF. V gene TRBV14 combines with J gene TRBJ2-3; the D is unclear. There are 15 residues in the CDR3. V was cut by 1 base and J by 2 bases, with 10 bases left in between. Germline-derived CDR1 and CDR2 are SGHDN and FVKESK. Variable domain in full (rest from reference TRBV14 and TRBJ2-3): EAGVTQFPSHSVIEKGQTVTLRCDPISGHDNLYWYRRVMGKEIKFLLHFVKESKQDESGMPNNRFLAERTGGTYSTLKVQPAELEDSGVYFCASSQVRALTDTQYFGPGTRLTVL.